The clone carrying this TCR beta chain was counted between two and nine times. This sample's TCRbeta library carried unique molecular identifier barcodes. TCRdb passed the PCR reads through MiXCR, listing each CDR3 protein once. The sample shows hundreds of thousands of distinct CDR3 sequences, around an eighth of them seen only once. The CDR3 runs 14 residues. CDR1 is SGHRS and CDR2 is YFSETQ in the germline V gene. Trimming pared 0 bases from V and 2 bases from J, leaving 8 bases between. The data stem from a study of T-cell reconstitution after alpha-beta-depleted transplantation in children. Sequenced here: PBMCs from the stem cell graft donor, sampled from the stem cell graft. The chain couples TRBV5-1 to TRBJ1-1; D is unclear. This sequence originates from a human donor who donated a stem cell graft to a child with combined immunodeficiency. CDR3 coding DNA: TGCGCCAGCAGCTTGGTGTGGGAAAACACTGAAGCTTTCTTT. This translates into CASSLVWENTEAFF.